This T cell receptor (beta chain) was identified in a study of graft-versus-host responses after intestinal transplantation. This clone is labeled as medium-sized. From the graft tissue, intraepithelial and lamina propria lymphocytes were released through processing. Profiled with immunoSEQ multiplex PCR; TCRdb holds only in-frame clones, not every one. The sample has roughly 16,000 clones; roughly 60% are singletons. Sequenced material: ileum tissue, taken 524 days after transplant. The receptor was derived from a human patient who received an intestinal transplant, so some T cells may come from the graft donor.

The CDR3 loop reads CASSFRQSSTDTQYF. The CDR3 region has the DNA TGTGCCAGCAGCTTCCGTCAGTCTAGCACAGATACGCAGTATTTT. The gene calls are TRBV7-2 and TRBJ2-3; D remains ambiguous. The CDR3 consists of 15 residues. Between the trimmed V and J ends, which lost 3 bases and 0 bases, there was a span of 10 bases. Germline lookup yields CDR1 SGHTA and CDR2 FQGNSA. Full variable domain (rest looked up from reference TRBV7-2 and TRBJ2-3): GAGVSQSPSNKVTEKGKDVELRCDPISGHTALYWYRQSLGQGLEFLIYFQGNSAPDKSGLPSDRFSAERTGGSVSTLTIQRTQQEDSAVYLCASSFRQSSTDTQYFGPGTRLTVL.